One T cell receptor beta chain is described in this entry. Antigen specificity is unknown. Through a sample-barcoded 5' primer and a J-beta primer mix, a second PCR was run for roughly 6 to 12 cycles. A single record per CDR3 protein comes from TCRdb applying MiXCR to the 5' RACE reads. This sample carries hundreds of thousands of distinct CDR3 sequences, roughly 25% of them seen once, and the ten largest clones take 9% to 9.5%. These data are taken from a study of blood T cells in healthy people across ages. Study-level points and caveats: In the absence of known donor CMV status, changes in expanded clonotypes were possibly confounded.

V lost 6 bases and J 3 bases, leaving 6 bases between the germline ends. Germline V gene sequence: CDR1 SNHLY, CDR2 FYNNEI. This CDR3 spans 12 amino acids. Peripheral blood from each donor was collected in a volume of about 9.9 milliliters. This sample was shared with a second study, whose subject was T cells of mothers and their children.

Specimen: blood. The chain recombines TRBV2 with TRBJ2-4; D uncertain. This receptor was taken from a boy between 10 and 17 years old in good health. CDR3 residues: CASRGYKNIQYF. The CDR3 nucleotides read TGTGCCAGCAGAGGGTACAAAAACATTCAGTACTTC.